The entry below describes one T cell receptor beta chain. Its antigen is not yet known. No base-level quality is on record; no much larger clone is a single base apart. The sample belongs to a study of blood T cell repertoires in COVID-19 (TCRdb year 2020). About the full investigation: Samples covering the acute and convalescent phases of COVID-19 were provided by collaborators in the United States, Italy and Spain. The prospective study material was composed of cDNA or gDNA derived from T cells, B-cell-depleted T cells, or PBMCs. The dataset comprised deeply sampled blood TCRbeta repertoires from subjects exposed to, actively infected with, or recovered from COVID-19. The repertoires were released in a freely available public database intended as a resource for research on the immune response to SARS-CoV-2. Samples came from the ongoing ImmuneRACE study (first 160 participants) plus 1,254 subjects from 6 global collaborators. Sample metadata almost always included a de-identified subject ID, COVID-19 status, age in years and sex. Where available, HLA class I and class II types were taken from metadata supplied by the sample provider and were not determined by assay-based typing. Findings and caveats that apply to the study as a whole: The quantity of clinical and demographic metadata differed by source and by participant and was supplied without curation.

Looking up the germline V gene yields CDR1 MNHEY and CDR2 SVGAGI. Spanning cysteine to phenylalanine, the CDR3 consists of 16 amino acids. Only the CDR3 region is kept as DNA, spanning 48 bases read in frame from base 1. Trimming accounts for 2 bases at V and 1 base at J, while the number of junction bases matched to no gene is 7. TCRbeta CDR3 regions were amplified from genomic DNA using the immunoSEQ Assay, a bias-controlled multiplex PCR. The authors processed their data as follows. Within the assay, amplification of reference gene primers was used to estimate how many nucleated cells each sample contained. To quantify the absolute abundance of each unique TCRbeta CDR3 rearrangement, sequence reads were collapsed and filtered. For each sample, productive Simpson clonality was calculated as the square root of Simpson's diversity index across productive rearrangements. The source is immuneACCESS, and TCRdb retained only in-frame sequences with V and J called. Part of the clones is not carried over; for the studies checked, unresolved V genes explain less than half of this, and the remainder is unexplained. The DNA was the basis for D and trimming; V, J and clone size are from that table. The sample has fewer than 250,000 clones on record, about nine tenths of them singletons. The ten largest clones add up to 0.55% to 0.75% of the sample.

Each collaborating institution followed its own protocols to collect whole blood in K2EDTA tubes. Collaborator samples were shipped for TCRbeta analysis as frozen whole blood, isolated PBMCs, or DNA extracted from either sample type. The receptor was derived from a middle-aged man with acute or convalescent COVID-19. The rearranged segments are TRBV6-5 and TRBJ2-5; 7 middle bases align to TRBD1. Source material: peripheral blood. The encoded CDR3 is CASSYGPGQLQETQYF. The DNA is as follows: TGTGCCAGCAGTTACGGCCCGGGACAGCTCCAAGAGACCCAGTACTTC.